This is a list of T cell receptor beta chains from one sample in a study of T cells in Graves' hyperthyroidism and ophthalmopathy. TCRdb re-called the multiplex PCR reads through MiXCR, storing one row per CDR3 protein. The sample has about 270,000 distinct CDR3 sequences, approximately 16% seen once. Sample: blood. The origin of the receptors is a woman in her 50s with Graves' hyperthyroidism that later progressed to Graves' ophthalmopathy. Both conserved end residues are part of each CDR3. D genes are given only for firm matches. A clone size is listed for some rows: how often the clone was seen (once, few, many), or a class if it is expanded.

CDR3aa,CDR3nt,abundance,j_gene,v_gene,d_gene
CATSKAGTGNEQYF,TGTGCCACCAGCAAAGCCGGGACAGGGAACGAGCAGTACTTC,NA,TRBJ2-7,TRBV15,TRBD1
CATEPSGANVLTF,TGTGCCACCGAACCCTCTGGGGCCAACGTCCTGACTTTC,NA,TRBJ2-6,TRBV6-2/TRBV6-3,NA
CASSLGRGAGGKETQYF,TGTGCCAGCAGCTTAGGCCGGGGGGCTGGAGGAAAAGAGACCCAGTACTTC,NA,TRBJ2-5,TRBV13,NA
CASISGSIPYNEQFF,TGTGCCAGCATAAGCGGGAGTATTCCCTACAATGAGCAGTTCTTC,many,TRBJ2-1,TRBV6-2/TRBV6-3,TRBD2
CASRNPTGTSGRGGEQFF,TGCGCCAGCAGGAATCCGACCGGGACTAGCGGGAGAGGGGGTGAGCAGTTCTTC,NA,TRBJ2-1,TRBV5-1,TRBD2
CASSLATVIGRKSSYNEQFF,TGTGCCAGCAGCTTAGCGACTGTAATTGGACGGAAGAGCTCCTACAATGAGCAGTTCTTC,many,TRBJ2-1,TRBV11-1,NA
CASSSGEAKNIQYF,TGTGCCAGCAGCTCTGGGGAAGCCAAAAACATTCAGTACTTC,many,TRBJ2-4,TRBV11-2,NA
CASSLQAGGSPGAQYF,TGTGCCAGCAGTTTACAAGCGGGAGGGTCCCCGGGGGCCCAGTACTTC,many,TRBJ2-5,TRBV12-3/TRBV12-4,TRBD2
CAWSVGTQETQYF,TGTGCCTGGAGTGTAGGTACTCAAGAGACCCAGTACTTC,many,TRBJ2-5,TRBV30,NA
CASAWGASNTIYF,TGTGCCAGCGCCTGGGGGGCTTCAAACACCATATATTTT,many,TRBJ1-3,TRBV11-2,NA
CASSQDGWTTRFGNTEAFF,TGTGCCAGCAGCCAAGATGGTTGGACCACCAGGTTTGGGAACACTGAAGCTTTCTTT,NA,TRBJ1-1,TRBV14,NA
CASSRTGMGNQPQHF,TGTGCCAGCAGCCGGACAGGGATGGGCAATCAGCCCCAGCATTTT,NA,TRBJ1-5,TRBV5-6,TRBD1
CASSPDRMYQPQHF,TGTGCCAGCAGCCCGGACAGAATGTATCAGCCCCAGCATTTT,many,TRBJ1-5,TRBV3-1,NA
CASSQTTVGGGEQYF,TGTGCCAGCTCACAAACGACAGTAGGGGGCGGCGAGCAGTACTTC,many,TRBJ2-7,TRBV18,TRBD1
CASSQTSTGELFF,TGTGCCAGCAGCCAAACCAGCACCGGGGAGCTGTTTTTT,many,TRBJ2-2,TRBV3-1,NA
CASTKPYQETQYF,TGTGCCAGCACGAAGCCGTACCAAGAGACCCAGTACTTC,NA,TRBJ2-5,TRBV5-8,NA
CASSPRQWFEETQYF,TGTGCCAGCAGCCCCAGACAGTGGTTCGAAGAGACCCAGTACTTC,NA,TRBJ2-5,TRBV28,NA
CASKEQGAGEQYF,TGTGCCAGCAAGGAACAGGGGGCGGGGGAGCAGTACTTC,many,TRBJ2-7,TRBV27,TRBD1
CASSPPVRQVGPEAFF,TGTGCCAGCTCACCACCAGTCAGGCAAGTAGGCCCTGAAGCTTTCTTT,many,TRBJ1-1,TRBV18,NA
CASRPGGGTNTEAFF,TGTGCCAGTCGCCCTGGAGGAGGGACGAACACTGAAGCTTTCTTT,NA,TRBJ1-1,TRBV28,NA
CASSFGQRGEKLFF,TGTGCCAGCAGTTTTGGACAGCGGGGTGAAAAACTGTTTTTT,many,TRBJ1-4,TRBV6-1,NA
CASSSLAGGPGTQYF,TGTGCCAGCAGTTCCCTGGCGGGAGGGCCGGGTACGCAGTATTTT,many,TRBJ2-3,TRBV12-3/TRBV12-4,TRBD2
CASSSKLAGGLSSYNEQFF,TGTGCCAGCAGCAGTAAACTAGCGGGAGGGTTGAGCTCCTACAATGAGCAGTTCTTC,many,TRBJ2-1,TRBV2,TRBD2
CASLLWRDTEAFF,TGTGCCAGCCTCTTGTGGAGGGACACTGAAGCTTTCTTT,NA,TRBJ1-1,TRBV6-1,NA
CSASIGTGWGNQQFF,TGCAGTGCTTCAATAGGGACAGGGTGGGGAAATCAGCAGTTCTTC,many,TRBJ2-1,TRBV20-1,TRBD1
CASSVQGRAYEQYF,TGTGCCAGCAGTGTTCAAGGAAGGGCCTACGAGCAGTACTTC,many,TRBJ2-7,TRBV2,NA
CASSSQGSSYYEQYF,TGTGCCAGCAGTTCCCAGGGTAGTAGCTATTACGAGCAGTACTTC,many,TRBJ2-7,TRBV27,NA
CAWTQSTSGPYTDTQYF,TGTGCCTGGACCCAATCAACTAGCGGGCCTTACACAGATACGCAGTATTTT,many,TRBJ2-3,TRBV30,TRBD2
CASSPPRLAGGVQQPQHF,TGTGCCAGCAGTCCCCCTCGACTAGCGGGAGGGGTGCAGCAGCCCCAGCATTTT,few,TRBJ1-5,TRBV28,NA
CASSFGGAVYEKLFF,TGTGCCAGCAGCTTCGGGGGGGCGGTTTATGAAAAACTGTTTTTT,NA,TRBJ1-4,TRBV7-8,NA
CAWSNGFITDTQYF,TGTGCCTGGAGTAACGGGTTTATCACAGATACGCAGTATTTT,many,TRBJ2-3,TRBV30,NA
CASSDNGNEQFF,TGTGCCAGCAGTGATAACGGCAATGAGCAGTTCTTC,many,TRBJ2-1,TRBV2,NA
CATSRSKSTDTQYF,TGTGCCACCAGCAGGTCCAAGTCGACAGATACGCAGTATTTT,NA,TRBJ2-3,TRBV15,NA
CASSLGGGLANEKLFF,TGTGCCAGCAGCTTGGGAGGGGGCTTGGCTAATGAAAAACTGTTTTTT,many,TRBJ1-4,TRBV5-5,TRBD1
CASRSPSSYNEQFF,TGTGCCAGCAGGTCCCCCTCCTCCTACAATGAGCAGTTCTTC,few,TRBJ2-1,TRBV7-2,NA
CSARGQAEKTQYF,TGCAGTGCTAGAGGACAGGCGGAGAAGACCCAGTACTTC,many,TRBJ2-5,TRBV20-1,NA
CATSDLGSSPHTDTQYF,TGTGCCACCAGTGATTTGGGCAGTTCCCCACACACAGATACGCAGTATTTT,many,TRBJ2-3,TRBV24-1,NA
CASSLSGRGNEQFF,TGTGCCAGCAGCCTTAGCGGGAGGGGGAATGAGCAGTTCTTC,many,TRBJ2-1,TRBV7-9,TRBD2
CASRAGGPSDTQYF,TGTGCCAGCAGAGCGGGAGGGCCGTCAGATACGCAGTATTTT,many,TRBJ2-3,TRBV28,TRBD2
CAGSVGSEGDTQYF,TGTGCCGGCAGCGTAGGATCTGAAGGAGATACGCAGTATTTT,NA,TRBJ2-3,TRBV9,NA
CASRRQGFNQPQHF,TGTGCCAGCAGGCGACAGGGGTTTAATCAGCCCCAGCATTTT,many,TRBJ1-5,TRBV6-5,TRBD1